Listed below are T cell receptor beta chains from one sample, sequenced in a study of blood T cell dynamics during melanoma immunotherapy. Sequencing was performed with immunoSEQ multiplex PCR; in TCRdb, only in-frame clones are kept and a portion is missing. The data hold fewer than 15,000 clones, with 86% observed a single time. The sequencing here drew on blood, taken from a patient treated with checkpoint blockade. All receptors come from a human donor with melanoma. Both conserved end residues are part of each CDR3. D genes are given only for firm matches. Where a row states a size, it is once, few, many or the class of an expanded clone; other rows omit it.

size	D	V	J	CDR3	DNA
-	-	TRBV19	TRBJ1-1	CASSTIRGEGEAFF	TGTGCCAGTAGTACCATCAGGGGTGAGGGTGAAGCTTTCTTT
-	TRBD2	TRBV7-9	TRBJ2-7	CASSLIGLAGGSPYEQYF	TGTGCCAGCAGCTTAATTGGACTAGCGGGAGGGTCCCCCTACGAGCAGTACTTC
once	TRBD1	TRBV7-6	TRBJ2-5	CASSLGPTGGIGETQYF	TGTGCCAGCAGCTTAGGGCCGACAGGGGGGATTGGAGAGACCCAGTACTTC
-	TRBD1	TRBV28	TRBJ2-5	CASSFDRAQETQYF	TGTGCCAGCAGTTTTGACAGGGCTCAAGAGACCCAGTACTTC
-	TRBD1	TRBV19	TRBJ1-1	CASSIGTGGNRLNTEAFF	TGTGCCAGTAGTATCGGGACAGGGGGAAATAGGTTGAACACTGAAGCTTTCTTT
-	-	TRBV13	TRBJ2-7	CASSRRKQQIYEQYF	TGTGCCAGCAGCCGCAGAAAGCAACAAATTTACGAGCAGTACTTC
-	-	TRBV6-4	TRBJ2-3	CASSVGLETDTQYF	TGTGCCAGCAGTGTCGGACTGGAGACAGATACGCAGTATTTT
-	-	TRBV29-1	TRBJ2-5	CSVVWWGPRSQETQYF	TGCAGCGTTGTATGGTGGGGCCCAAGGTCCCAAGAGACCCAGTACTTC
-	-	TRBV15	TRBJ2-5	CATSRYRTMDQETQYF	TGTGCCACCAGCAGGTACAGGACTATGGACCAAGAGACCCAGTACTTC
-	-	TRBV6-1	TRBJ1-5	CASSGGHYNQPQHF	TGTGCCAGCAGTGGTGGACACTACAATCAGCCCCAGCATTTT
-	-	TRBV7-6	TRBJ2-3	CASSLAQTGVGAQYF	TGTGCCAGCAGCTTAGCGCAAACGGGAGTGGGGGCGCAGTATTTT
-	-	TRBV7-9	TRBJ2-2	CASSLELFGGKDGELFF	TGTGCCAGCAGCTTAGAACTCTTCGGGGGAAAGGATGGGGAGCTGTTTTTT
-	-	TRBV7-3	TRBJ2-5	CASSLGGNQETQYF	TGTGCCAGCAGCTTAGGGGGTAACCAAGAGACCCAGTACTTC
-	TRBD1	TRBV10-3	TRBJ2-7	CAISAGTGLYEQYF	TGTGCCATCAGTGCCGGGACAGGCCTCTACGAGCAGTACTTC
-	-	TRBV5-4	TRBJ2-2	CASSPPPIGSTGELFF	TGTGCCAGCAGCCCCCCACCTATTGGTAGCACCGGGGAGCTGTTTTTT